The 15 T cell receptor beta chains below all came from one sample that was sequenced in a study of T cells in localized non-small cell lung cancer. TCRdb's table, derived via immunoSEQ multiplex PCR, lists solely in-frame clones and lacks some. The repertoire consists of more than 850 clones, with more than 20% occurring once and the leading ten covering more than 20%. This material consisted of normal lung tissue next to the tumor, taken before any cancer treatment. The receptors were gathered from a man aged 40-75 years with stage III lung adenocarcinoma.

This clone came up a few times. This chain joins TRBV9 and TRBJ2-7, with D tentatively TRBD1 (6 bases). V was cut by 5 bases and J by 4 bases, with 10 bases left in between. The CDR3 is 12 amino acids. Germline CDR1 SGDLS, CDR2 YYNGEE. CDR3 amino acids: CASSETGYEQYF. The CDR3 nucleotides are TGTGCCAGCAGTGAAACAGGGTACGAGCAGTACTTC.

The chain links TRBV11-3 to TRBJ2-5; 10 bases are a match to TRBD1. This CDR3 contains 14 residues. Germline assignment: CDR1 SGHNT and CDR2 YENEEA. J was trimmed by 4 bases and V by 5 bases; bases with no gene match: 4. In nucleotides, the CDR3 is TGTGCCAGCAGCGTGGACAGGGGGATAGAGACCCAGTACTTC. It specifies CASSVDRGIETQYF.

This chain joins TRBV7-7 and TRBJ1-5; tentative D call: TRBD1 (5 bases). The CDR3 length is 14 residues. In germline, CDR1 is SSHAT, CDR2 FNYEAQ (reference sequence). V lost 3 bases and J 3 bases, leaving 9 bases between the germline ends. CDR3 sequence: CASSLGQINQPQHF. CDR3 DNA: TGTGCCAGCAGCTTGGGGCAGATCAATCAGCCCCAGCATTTT.

In its sample, this clone was seen a few times. The chain is built from TRBV11-3 and TRBJ2-1; 9 bases map to TRBD1. Germline CDR1 is SGHNT and CDR2 is YENEEA. The CDR3 contains 18 residues. The J segment lost 5 bases and the V segment lost 3 bases, leaving 14 bases of the junction unmatched. CDR3 protein: CASSLLRDRALGNNEQFF. The CDR3 region has the DNA TGTGCCAGCAGCTTGTTGCGGGACAGGGCGCTAGGGAACAATGAGCAGTTCTTC.

This clone was seen more than once but under ten times. For the CDR3, the DNA is TGTGCCAGCAGTTCCGTTCTTGGACAGGGTCGAGAGACCCAGTACTTC. This encodes CASSSVLGQGRETQYF. The V and J genes are TRBV11-3 and TRBJ2-5, with 8 positions matching TRBD1. CDR1 SGHNT and CDR2 YENEEA come from the germline V gene. Trimming took 6 bases from V and 4 from J; bases not matched to a gene: 13. CDR3 length equals 16 residues.

J is TRBJ1-3 and V is TRBV30; D is possibly TRBD1 (5 bases). CDR3 length: 15 amino acids. Trimming cost V 7 bases and J 2 bases, with 18 bases left between them. Germline CDR1 and CDR2: GTSNPN and SVGIG (reference sequence). The CDR3 nucleotides read TGTGCCTCAGAGGGAAAACAGGCCCCTGGAAACACCATATATTTT. It specifies CASEGKQAPGNTIYF. The full variable domain, rest sourced from reference TRBV30 and TRBJ1-3, is SQTIHQWPATLVQPVGSPLSLECTVEGTSNPNLYWYRQAAGRGLQLLFYSVGIGQISSEVPQNLSASRPQDRQFILSSKKLLLSDSGFYLCASEGKQAPGNTIYFGEGSWLTVV.

The chain links TRBV19 to TRBJ2-5, with a tentative D call TRBD2 (5 bases). Trimming cost V 3 bases and J 0 bases, with 8 bases left between them. This CDR3 has 14 residues. Germline loops: CDR1 LNHDA, CDR2 SQIVND (reference sequence). In DNA, the CDR3 is TGTGCCAGTAGTATTTGGCGGGACCAAGAGACCCAGTACTTC. Protein: CASSIWRDQETQYF.

The V call is TRBV29-1, the J call TRBJ2-1; unclear D gene. Trimming shortened V by 4 bases and J by 8 bases, and 18 bases separated the two germline ends. The CDR3 is 14 amino acids. CDR1 and CDR2 (germline): SQVTM, ANQGSEA. As DNA, the CDR3 is TGCAGCGTTGTGGCGGAAACCGACATGGATGAGCAGTTCTTC. Translating gives CSVVAETDMDEQFF.

The V gene is TRBV15, the J gene TRBJ1-4, with 7 positions matching TRBD1. Losses at the gene ends were 6 bases for V and 7 bases for J; bases not matched to a gene: 8. The CDR3 spans 14 residues. In germline, CDR1 is LNHNV, CDR2 YYDKDF (reference sequence). This CDR3 is CATRGHRGAEKLFF. In DNA, the CDR3 is TGTGCCACCAGGGGACACAGGGGAGCTGAAAAACTGTTTTTT.

This CDR3 reads CAGEVGSGMNTEAFF. The CDR3 nucleotides read TGTGCAGGGGAGGTGGGTAGCGGCATGAACACTGAAGCTTTCTTT. The chain has TRBV12-2 and TRBJ1-1. TRBV12-2 is a pseudogene segment. This CDR3 region has 15 residues.

The chain carries TRBV7-6 and TRBJ2-3; D possibly matches TRBD1 or TRBD2 (5 bases each). Germline lookup yields CDR1 SGHVS and CDR2 FNYEAQ. This CDR3 is 15 amino acids long. V dropped 3 bases and J dropped 1 base, with 11 bases sitting between them. CDR3 DNA sequence: TGTGCCAGCAGCTTGGGGTTGGGGGGCACAGATACGCAGTATTTT. This codes for CASSLGLGGTDTQYF.

Within the sample, this clone is large. In DNA, the CDR3 is TGTGCCAGCAGCCAAGGTGTCGGGGATACGCAGTATTTT. The encoded protein is CASSQGVGDTQYF. V and J are TRBV14 and TRBJ2-3; D uncertain. CDR1 SGHDN and CDR2 FVKESK come from the germline V gene. V lost 1 base to trimming and J lost 6 bases, with 8 bases between them. The CDR3 runs to 13 residues.

This clone has only a few counts. The genes are TRBV11-3 and TRBJ1-6; 10 nucleotides align to TRBD1. This CDR3 spans 18 amino acids. J gave up 6 bases and V 5 bases, and 13 bases lay outside the gene matches. Germline values: CDR1 SGHNT, CDR2 YENEEA. The chain's CDR3 is CASSIGLPGQGINSPLHF. CDR3 DNA: TGTGCCAGCAGCATTGGATTACCGGGACAGGGGATTAATTCACCCCTCCACTTT.

The V gene is TRBV11-3, the J gene TRBJ2-5; D call uncertain. Trimming removed 3 bases at V and 1 base at J, with 12 bases between. The CDR3 consists of 15 residues. The V gene's germline CDR1 is SGHNT and CDR2 YENEEA. The DNA for the CDR3 is TGTGCCAGCAGCTTTCCTAAGCGCTCCCAAGAGACCCAGTACTTC. It yields the protein CASSFPKRSQETQYF.

The chain recombines TRBV6-8 with TRBJ1-2, with 7 bases identical to TRBD1. With 7 bases clipped from V and 2 bases from J, the junction kept 16 bases outside the gene matches. The CDR3 sequence is 17 residues long. The germline CDR1 and CDR2 sequences are MNHGY and SAAAGT. CDR3 sequence reads: CASKNRADRVLNYGYTF. The CDR3 DNA follows: TGTGCCAGCAAGAATCGGGCCGACAGGGTCCTAAACTATGGCTACACCTTC.